Many counts were recorded for the clone carrying this T cell receptor (beta chain). Template material for TCR beta VDJ and CDR3 profiling consisted of genomic DNA. TCRdb called the reads again in MiXCR, with one record for every CDR3 protein. The table shows 190,000 or so distinct CDR3 sequences, with 60% to 65% occurring only once. The V segment lost 4 bases and the J segment 4 bases; nucleotides outside the gene matches: 6. The CDR3 length is 16 residues. Germline CDR1 reads SGHDT; CDR2 reads YYEEEE. These data belong to a study of CD8+CD57+ T cells in acquired aplastic anemia. This receptor was identified in a human donor in good health. J is TRBJ2-2 and V is TRBV5-6; TRBD2 agrees at 11 bases. The sample comprised sorted CD4+, CD8+, or CD8+CD57+ T cells (not recorded which) from PBMCs. CDR3 loop: CASSGTSGSVTGELFF. Here the CDR3 DNA reads TGTGCCAGCAGCGGAACTAGCGGGAGCGTCACCGGGGAGCTGTTTTTT.